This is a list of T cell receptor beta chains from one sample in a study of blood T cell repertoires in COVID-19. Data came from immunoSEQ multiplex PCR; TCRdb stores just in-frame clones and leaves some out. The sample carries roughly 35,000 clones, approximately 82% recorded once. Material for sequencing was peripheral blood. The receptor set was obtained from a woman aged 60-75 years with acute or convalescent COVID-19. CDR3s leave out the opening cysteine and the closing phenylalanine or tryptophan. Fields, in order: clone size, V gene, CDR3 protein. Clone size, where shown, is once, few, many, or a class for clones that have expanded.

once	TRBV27	ASSLPQGHGYT
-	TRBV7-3	ASSRSGGDTDTQY
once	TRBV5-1	ASSLEPQLAKNIQY
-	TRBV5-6	ASSSTTEKGGETQY
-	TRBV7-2	ASSLSHGTGSQPQH
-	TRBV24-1	ATSVGTGGSYGYT
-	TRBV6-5	ASSYSTGRGNSPLH
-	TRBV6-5	ASGGRPTNEKLF
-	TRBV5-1	ASSPLQESYGYT
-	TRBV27	ASSPGQGRTEAF
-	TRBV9	ASSVAGGGEKLF
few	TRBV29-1	SVELQSEQY
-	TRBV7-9	ASSLGQEPYEQY
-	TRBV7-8	ASSSFEGGYGYT
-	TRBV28	ASSNDRRYGYT
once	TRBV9	ASSVGQRDTDTQY
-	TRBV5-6	ASSSRRQFTEAF
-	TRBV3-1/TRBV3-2	ASSRDYRTDTQY